These 22 T cell receptor beta chains were all obtained from the same sample, sequenced in a study of memory B cells and T cells in multiple sclerosis. CFSE-dim autoproliferating and CFSE-high non-proliferating T cells from unstimulated culture were sequenced separately. Cultures began with roughly 5.4x10^7 CFSE-labeled PBMCs, unstimulated for more than 6 days, with replicate wells pooled. The assay was immunoSEQ multiplex PCR, and TCRdb's table has in-frame clones only and misses some. Among around 12,000 clones listed, 70% to 90% were seen once. Antigens of these TCRs are unknown. The sample comprised PBMCs from blood kept in culture. The source is a human donor with multiple sclerosis.

The V and J genes are TRBV5-1 and TRBJ1-1, with D perhaps TRBD1 (6 bases). V lost 0 bases, J lost 0 bases, and 9 bases lay in between. In germline, CDR1 is SGHRS, CDR2 YFSETQ. The CDR3 has 15 residues. In DNA form, the CDR3 reads TGCGCCAGCAGCTTGGATGGGGGGCTGAACACTGAAGCTTTCTTT. Residues: CASSLDGGLNTEAFF.

V usage is TRBV7-2 and J usage is TRBJ1-1; D is undetermined. The CDR3 runs to 18 residues. Per germline, CDR1 SGHTA and CDR2 FQGNSA. Trimming took 4 bases from V and 1 from J, leaving 22 bases between them. The CDR3 DNA is TGTGCCAGCAGCTCCCCTAAGGGTGGCGGACTCAAGAACACTGAAGCTTTCTTT. Its protein product is CASSSPKGGGLKNTEAFF.

The chain is built from TRBV5-1 and TRBJ1-4; the D is unclear. V was cut by 0 bases and J by 6 bases, with 12 bases left in between. Germline V gene lookup returns CDR1 SGHRS and CDR2 YFSETQ. This CDR3 comprises 15 residues. This CDR3 is CASSLDGRRDEKLFF. The CDR3, as DNA: TGCGCCAGCAGCTTGGATGGCCGCCGGGATGAAAAACTGTTTTTT.

The table lists this clone with a count of one. The rearrangement uses TRBV5-1 and TRBJ1-4; 7 bases match TRBD1. The germline gives CDR1 SGHRS, CDR2 YFSETQ. Losses at the gene ends were 5 bases for V and 0 bases for J; bases not matched to a gene: 7. The length of the CDR3 is 16 residues. CDR3 in amino acids: CASSKSGTATNEKLFF. CDR3 coding DNA: TGCGCCAGCAGTAAATCCGGGACAGCAACTAATGAAAAACTGTTTTTT.

The chain joins TRBV2 to TRBJ2-3; 12 bases line up with TRBD2. The CDR3 totals 16 residues. V lost 6 bases and J lost 1; bases outside the gene matches: 5. Germline V gene data show CDR1 as SNHLY and CDR2 as FYNNEI. In DNA form, the CDR3 reads TGTGCCAGCAGATGGACTAGCGGGGATCGCACAGATACGCAGTATTTT. Its translation is CASRWTSGDRTDTQYF.

This clone was recorded only once. This chain joins TRBV5-1 and TRBJ2-5, with D unclear. The CDR3 spans 12 residues. V lost 6 bases, J lost 4 bases, and 10 bases lay in between. Per the germline V gene, CDR1 is SGHRS and CDR2 is YFSETQ. Written as DNA, the CDR3 is TGCGCCAGCATCGCCACCGGAGAGACCCAGTACTTC. Translated, it gives CASIATGETQYF.

The V gene is TRBV7-2, the J gene TRBJ2-5; a possible D gene is TRBD1 (7 bases). Germline-derived CDR1 and CDR2 are SGHTA and FQGNSA. The germline V and J ends were trimmed by 4 bases and 4 bases, with 19 bases remaining between them. This CDR3 region has 16 residues. CDR3 in DNA: TGTGCCAGCAGCTCAGGGGGGACCCCTGGGAGAGAGACCCAGTACTTC. This sequence encodes CASSSGGTPGRETQYF.

The V gene is TRBV5-6, the J gene TRBJ2-5; possible D gene TRBD2, 6 bases. V was trimmed by 4 bases and J by 1 base, leaving 11 bases between them. CDR3 size: 14 residues. CDR1 SGHDT and CDR2 YYEEEE come from the germline V gene. CDR3 amino acids: CASSLGGVQETQYF. CDR3 in DNA: TGTGCCAGCAGCCTCGGAGGGGTCCAAGAGACCCAGTACTTC.

The chain is built from TRBV6-6 and TRBJ2-7; TRBD2 aligns across 9 bases. Germline trimming cut 4 bases from V and 7 bases from J; bases unmatched to any gene: 14. This CDR3 has 16 amino acids. CDR1 is MNHNY, CDR2 SVGAGI, per germline (reference sequence). The CDR3 DNA is TGTGCCAGCAGTTCCTCGGGGGTAGCGGGAGTGGGGGAGCAGTACTTC. Translating it yields CASSSSGVAGVGEQYF.

The chain joins TRBV27 to TRBJ2-5; D is ambiguous. V was shortened by 6 bases and J by 5 bases, with 13 bases between the two germline ends. The germline CDR1 and CDR2 sequences are MNHEY and SMNVEV (reference sequence). The CDR3 sequence is 13 residues long. The CDR3 here is CASSLGQWETQYF. CDR3 nucleotide sequence: TGTGCCAGCAGCCTCGGGCAGTGGGAGACCCAGTACTTC.

V usage is TRBV6-5 and J usage is TRBJ1-1; D gene uncertain. This CDR3 has 14 residues. Germline V gives CDR1 MNHEY, CDR2 SVGAGI. V dropped 7 bases and J dropped 5 bases, with 17 bases sitting between them. CDR3 amino acids: CASNTAGRLTEAFF. Here the CDR3 DNA reads TGTGCCAGCAACACCGCGGGGAGATTAACTGAAGCTTTCTTT.

The genes are TRBV7-9 and TRBJ2-1, with a possible D match to TRBD1 (6 bases). The CDR3 is 15 residues long. V was pared by 4 bases and J by 7 bases, with 17 bases between. Germline lookup yields CDR1 SEHNR and CDR2 FQNEAQ (reference sequence). This chain's CDR3 is CASSSVTGGLNEQFF. CDR3 DNA sequence: TGTGCCAGCAGCTCGGTGACAGGTGGCCTAAATGAGCAGTTCTTC.

V and J are TRBV11-2 and TRBJ2-7; perhaps TRBD2 as D (5 bases). CDR1 is SGHAT, CDR2 FQNNGV, per germline. V dropped 1 base and J dropped 0 bases, with 7 bases sitting between them. CDR3 length: 14 amino acids. CDR3 nucleotide sequence: TGTGCCAGCAGCTTAGGAGGGTCCTCCTACGAGCAGTACTTC. The encoded protein is CASSLGGSSYEQYF. Together with reference TRBV11-2 and TRBJ2-7, the CDR3 gives the full variable domain: EAGVAQSPRYKIIEKRQSVAFWCNPISGHATLYWYQQILGQGPKLLIQFQNNGVVDDSQLPKDRFSAERLKGVDSTLKIQPAKLEDSAVYLCASSLGGSSYEQYFGPGTRLTVT.

This sequence joins TRBV27 and TRBJ2-7; D call uncertain. Germline assignment: CDR1 MNHEY and CDR2 SMNVEV (reference sequence). With 6 bases removed from V and 4 bases from J, the gap between germline ends came to 10 bases. The CDR3 length is 12 residues. The CDR3 bases are TGTGCCAGCAGAGTAGTAACTTACGAGCAGTACTTC. Translation: CASRVVTYEQYF.

This clone came up a few times. The rearrangement uses TRBV6-4 and TRBJ2-3; 11 positions match TRBD1. The germline V gene encodes CDR1 MRHNA and CDR2 SNTAGT. V was pared by 6 bases and J by 4 bases, with 3 bases of the junction left unmatched. CDR3 length equals 14 residues. The CDR3 DNA reads as TGTGCCAGCAGCGGACAGGGGGCACCAGATACGCAGTATTTT. This gives the protein CASSGQGAPDTQYF.

CDR3 nucleotide sequence: TGTGCCAGCAGTTTAGCAGGGTCTCGGGCAACTAATGAAAAACTGTTTTTT. Translating gives CASSLAGSRATNEKLFF. The rearrangement links TRBV28 to TRBJ1-4, with D perhaps matching TRBD1 (5 bases). This CDR3 is 17 amino acids long. CDR1 is MDHEN and CDR2 is SYDVKM in the germline V gene. V lost 2 bases, J lost 0 bases, and 13 bases lay in between.

The J gene is TRBJ2-3, the V gene TRBV10-3; 13 bases map to TRBD2. CDR1 and CDR2 (germline): ENHRY, SYGVKD. The CDR3 loop spans 20 amino acids. J gave up 0 bases and V 0 bases, and 9 bases lay outside the gene matches. CDR3 DNA sequence: TGTGCCATCAGTGAGTCCCGGACTAGCGGGAGTGGCGTTAGCACAGATACGCAGTATTTT. This codes for CAISESRTSGSGVSTDTQYF.

This rearrangement joins TRBV7-3 to TRBJ2-3; 8 nucleotides line up with TRBD1. There are 16 residues in the CDR3. V lost 5 bases and J lost 2; bases outside the gene matches: 9. From germline, CDR1 is SGHTA and CDR2 FQGTGA. CDR3 region: CASSPDETGATDTQYF. For the CDR3, the DNA is TGTGCCAGCAGCCCCGACGAGACAGGGGCCACAGATACGCAGTATTTT.

The rearrangement joins TRBV6-5 to TRBJ2-7; D possibly corresponds to TRBD2 (6 bases). This CDR3 has 12 amino acids. Trimming pared 7 bases from V and 2 bases from J, leaving 9 bases between. Per germline, CDR1 MNHEY and CDR2 SVGAGI. In DNA, the CDR3 is TGTGCCAGCACCACGGGGGCCTACGAGCAGTACTTC. This encodes CASTTGAYEQYF.

J is TRBJ2-7 and V is TRBV6-1, with D maybe TRBD2 (5 bases). The CDR3 loop spans 14 amino acids. The germline V gene has CDR1 MNHNS and CDR2 SASEGT. V lost 7 bases, J lost 0 bases, and 13 bases lay in between. The CDR3 loop reads CASTRGLPSYEQYF. CDR3 DNA: TGTGCCAGCACCCGAGGACTTCCCTCCTACGAGCAGTACTTC.

V and J are TRBV11-2 and TRBJ2-7; 11 bases align to TRBD1. This CDR3 has 14 amino acids. Trimming at V came to 0 bases and at J to 6 bases, leaving 1 base not matched to a gene. From germline, CDR1 is SGHAT and CDR2 FQNNGV. The CDR3 DNA follows: TGTGCCAGCAGCTTAGATGGGACAGGGGGCGAGCAGTACTTC. This codes for CASSLDGTGGEQYF. Full variable domain (outside the CDR3, taken from reference TRBV11-2 and TRBJ2-7): EAGVAQSPRYKIIEKRQSVAFWCNPISGHATLYWYQQILGQGPKLLIQFQNNGVVDDSQLPKDRFSAERLKGVDSTLKIQPAKLEDSAVYLCASSLDGTGGEQYFGPGTRLTVT.

The V gene is TRBV14, the J gene TRBJ1-2; D not certain. V lost 0 bases, J lost 7 bases, and 21 bases lay in between. Germline assignment: CDR1 SGHDN and CDR2 FVKESK. The CDR3 runs 17 residues. The CDR3 reads CASSQEMGLNWSGGYTF. In DNA form, the CDR3 reads TGTGCCAGCAGCCAAGAAATGGGCTTAAATTGGAGTGGTGGCTACACCTTC.